This TCR beta chain was sequenced in a study of STAT5B mutations in CD4+ large granular lymphocyte leukemia. The CDR3 is 14 residues long. V shed 11 bases, J shed 4 bases, and the junction held 11 bases outside the gene matches. Germline V gives CDR1 LNHDA, CDR2 SQIVND (reference sequence). Sequencing was performed with immunoSEQ multiplex PCR; in TCRdb, only in-frame clones are kept and a portion is missing. This table holds about 25,000 clones, just under 75% found once. This receptor was taken from a human donor in good health. This chain connects TRBV19 to TRBJ2-1, with 7 positions matching TRBD1. What was sequenced was CD4+ T cells from blood buffy coats. CDR3 loop: CAALRDSNYNEQFF. CDR3 bases: TGTGCCGCTCTAAGGGACAGCAATTACAATGAGCAGTTCTTC.